Listed below are T cell receptor beta chains from one sample, sequenced in a study of cytomegalovirus exposure and HLA in healthy donors. Repertoires were generated with immunoSEQ multiplex PCR, while TCRdb's copy carries only in-frame clones and drops some. The top ten hold roughly 2.3% of the sample, which has around 78,000 clones, 70% to 85% seen once. Material for sequencing was PBMCs. These receptors all stem from a woman aged 45-65 years in good health and CMV-seronegative. Each CDR3 is given with its conserved first and last residue. Each record gives: V gene, clone size, J gene, D gene, CDR3 protein, CDR3 DNA. A D gene is named only where the DNA matches it firmly. Size tells how often a clone was seen (once, few, many) or the class of an expanded clone, and some rows leave it out.

TRBV27,few,TRBJ2-7,-,CASSLMAGFEYEQYF,TGTGCCAGCAGTTTAATGGCAGGGTTTGAATACGAGCAGTACTTC
TRBV9,-,TRBJ1-6,-,CASSVERISPLHF,TGTGCCAGCAGCGTAGAGAGAATATCACCCCTCCACTTT
TRBV11-2,-,TRBJ1-1,TRBD1,CASSWLRDRNTEAFF,TGTGCCAGCAGCTGGCTTCGGGACAGGAACACTGAAGCTTTCTTT
TRBV29-1,-,TRBJ2-7,-,CSVRTAHEQYF,TGCAGCGTCCGGACTGCCCACGAGCAGTACTTC
TRBV2,-,TRBJ2-7,-,CASGREFLYEQYF,TGTGCCAGCGGTCGGGAGTTTCTCTACGAGCAGTACTTC
TRBV18,-,TRBJ2-3,TRBD1,CASSQGATDTQYF,TGTGCCAGCTCACAGGGGGCGACAGATACGCAGTATTTT
TRBV4-2,-,TRBJ2-3,-,CASSQVTSTDTQYF,TGTGCCAGCAGCCAAGTAACTAGCACAGATACGCAGTATTTT
TRBV11-1,-,TRBJ2-7,TRBD1,CASSQGQGPYEQYF,TGTGCCAGCAGCCAGGGACAGGGTCCCTACGAGCAGTACTTC
TRBV5-1,-,TRBJ1-2,TRBD1,CASSLGIGQVLGDSSYYGYTF,TGCGCCAGCAGCTTGGGTATCGGACAGGTCTTGGGGGATAGCTCTTACTATGGCTACACCTTC
TRBV15,-,TRBJ1-3,-,CATSRGGGAGNTIYF,TGTGCCACCAGCAGAGGTGGCGGGGCTGGAAACACCATATATTTT
TRBV9,-,TRBJ2-7,TRBD2,CASSVEGGSTSDEQYF,TGTGCCAGCAGCGTAGAAGGCGGGAGCACCTCTGACGAGCAGTACTTC
TRBV7-2,-,TRBJ2-2,-,CASSLFPSTGELFF,TGTGCCAGCAGCTTATTCCCATCCACCGGGGAGCTGTTTTTT
TRBV4-3,-,TRBJ1-6,-,CASSQSPTISYNSPLHF,TGCGCCAGCAGCCAATCGCCGACTATCTCCTATAATTCACCCCTCCACTTT
TRBV28,-,TRBJ2-5,TRBD1,CASSAGTGGAETQYF,TGTGCCAGCAGTGCCGGGACAGGGGGCGCGGAGACCCAGTACTTC
TRBV5-4,-,TRBJ2-1,TRBD1,CASSKKGTAQPHNEQFF,TGTGCCAGCAGCAAGAAAGGGACAGCACAACCCCACAATGAGCAGTTCTTC
TRBV15,few,TRBJ1-1,-,CATSRDQQEAFF,TGTGCCACCAGCAGAGATCAACAGGAAGCTTTCTTT
TRBV2,-,TRBJ2-5,TRBD1,CASRWTGPQETQYF,TGTGCCAGCAGATGGACAGGACCCCAGGAGACCCAGTACTTC
TRBV29-1,-,TRBJ1-5,TRBD1,CSVSEGQSNSPQHF,TGCAGCGTTAGCGAGGGACAGTCCAATTCTCCCCAGCATTTT
TRBV5-6,-,TRBJ1-2,-,CASSLGGGDYLYGYTF,TGTGCCAGCAGCTTGGGGGGAGGCGACTACCTCTATGGCTACACCTTC
TRBV7-9,-,TRBJ2-1,TRBD2,CASSPPAGGFNEQFF,TGTGCCAGCAGCCCCCCGGCGGGAGGGTTCAATGAGCAGTTCTTC
TRBV9,-,TRBJ2-5,-,CASSVEQGGTYQETQYF,TGTGCCAGCAGCGTAGAACAGGGGGGGACCTACCAAGAGACCCAGTACTTC
TRBV11-3,-,TRBJ1-2,TRBD1,CASSLGQGVGYTF,TGTGCCAGCAGCTTAGGACAGGGAGTGGGCTACACCTTC
TRBV5-1,-,TRBJ2-3,TRBD2,CASSLAPTGGGLGRDTQYF,TGCGCCAGCAGCTTGGCCCCGACGGGAGGAGGGTTGGGAAGAGATACGCAGTATTTT
TRBV27,-,TRBJ1-6,-,CASSLWSSYNSPLHF,TGTGCCAGCAGTTTATGGAGCTCCTATAATTCACCCCTCCACTTT
TRBV5-1,-,TRBJ2-1,TRBD2,CASSLDASGSLSEQFF,TGCGCCAGCAGCTTGGATGCTAGCGGGAGTCTAAGTGAGCAGTTCTTC
TRBV7-2,once,TRBJ2-1,TRBD2,CASSLDRPSGRAGQFF,TGTGCCAGCAGCTTAGATAGGCCTAGCGGGAGGGCGGGGCAGTTCTTC
TRBV28,-,TRBJ1-5,TRBD1,CASAVLRGPNSNQPQHF,TGTGCCAGCGCAGTCCTAAGGGGGCCTAATAGCAATCAGCCCCAGCATTTT
TRBV7-9,-,TRBJ2-7,-,CASSLAGGVGSYEQYF,TGTGCCAGCAGCTTAGCCGGGGGAGTGGGGTCCTACGAGCAGTACTTC
TRBV7-2,-,TRBJ1-6,-,CASSPGVSTPLHF,TGTGCCAGCAGCCCGGGAGTATCCACACCCCTCCACTTT
TRBV14,-,TRBJ2-3,-,CASSARTSGTSRTDTQYF,TGTGCCAGCAGCGCAAGAACGTCCGGGACTTCCCGCACAGATACGCAGTATTTT
TRBV30,-,TRBJ1-4,-,CAWNCIWGGQSEKLFF,TGTGCCTGGAACTGTATTTGGGGGGGTCAGAGTGAAAAACTGTTTTTT
TRBV28,-,TRBJ2-1,TRBD2,CASSSGLAGSYNEQFF,TGTGCCAGCAGCTCAGGACTAGCGGGTTCCTACAATGAGCAGTTCTTC
TRBV19,-,TRBJ1-5,TRBD1,CASSRDPFTGVGQPQHF,TGTGCCAGTAGTAGAGACCCCTTTACAGGGGTGGGTCAGCCCCAGCATTTT